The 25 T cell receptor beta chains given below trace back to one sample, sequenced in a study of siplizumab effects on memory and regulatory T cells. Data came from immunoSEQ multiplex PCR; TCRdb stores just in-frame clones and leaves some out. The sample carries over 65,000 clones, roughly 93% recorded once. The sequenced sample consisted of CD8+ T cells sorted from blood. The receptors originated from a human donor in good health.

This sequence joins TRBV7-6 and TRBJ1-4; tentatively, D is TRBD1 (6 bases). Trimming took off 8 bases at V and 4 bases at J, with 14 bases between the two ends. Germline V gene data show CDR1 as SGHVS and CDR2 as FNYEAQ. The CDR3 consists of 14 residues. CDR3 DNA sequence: TGTGCCAGCGGCGACACAGGGAGTAATGAAAAACTGTTTTTT. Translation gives CASGDTGSNEKLFF. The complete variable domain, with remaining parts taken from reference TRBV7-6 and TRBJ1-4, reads GAGVSQSPRYKVTKRGQDVALRCDPISGHVSLYWYRQALGQGPEFLTYFNYEAQQDKSGLPNDRFSAERPEGSISTLTIQRTEQRDSAMYRCASGDTGSNEKLFFGSGTQLSVL.

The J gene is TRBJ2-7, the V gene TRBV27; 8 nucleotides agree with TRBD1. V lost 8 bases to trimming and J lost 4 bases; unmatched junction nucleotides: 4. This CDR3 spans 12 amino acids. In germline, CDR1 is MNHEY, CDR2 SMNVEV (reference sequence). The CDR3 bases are TGTGCCAGCGGCGACAGGGGTTACGAGCAGTACTTC. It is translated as CASGDRGYEQYF.

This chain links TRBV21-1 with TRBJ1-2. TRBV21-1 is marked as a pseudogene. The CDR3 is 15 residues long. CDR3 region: CASRPARGKEYGYTF. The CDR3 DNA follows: TGTGCCAGCAGACCAGCCCGGGGAAAAGAGTATGGCTACACCTTC.

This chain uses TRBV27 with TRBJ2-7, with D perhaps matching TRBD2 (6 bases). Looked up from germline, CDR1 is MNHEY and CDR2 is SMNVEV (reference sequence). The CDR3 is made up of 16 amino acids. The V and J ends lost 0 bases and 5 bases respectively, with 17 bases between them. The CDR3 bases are TGTGCCAGCAGTTTATCAGAGGCGGGACCACGGGACGAGCAGTACTTC. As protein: CASSLSEAGPRDEQYF.

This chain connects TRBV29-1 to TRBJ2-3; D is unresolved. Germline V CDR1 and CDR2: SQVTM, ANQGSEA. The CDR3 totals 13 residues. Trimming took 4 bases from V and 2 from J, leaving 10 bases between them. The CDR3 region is CSVGTELTDTQYF. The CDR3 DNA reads TGCAGCGTTGGGACGGAACTCACAGATACGCAGTATTTT.

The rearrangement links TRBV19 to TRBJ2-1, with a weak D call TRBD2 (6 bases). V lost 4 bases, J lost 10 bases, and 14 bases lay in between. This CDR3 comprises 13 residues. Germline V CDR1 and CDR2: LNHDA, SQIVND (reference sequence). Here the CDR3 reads CASSTLSSDEQFF. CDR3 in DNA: TGTGCCAGTAGTACTCTGTCTAGCGACGAGCAGTTCTTC.

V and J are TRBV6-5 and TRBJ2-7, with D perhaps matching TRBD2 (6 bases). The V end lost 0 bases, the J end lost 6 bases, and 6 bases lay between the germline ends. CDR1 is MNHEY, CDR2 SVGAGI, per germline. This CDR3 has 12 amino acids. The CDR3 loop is CASSYSGGEQYF. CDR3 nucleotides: TGTGCCAGCAGTTACTCGGGGGGCGAGCAGTACTTC.

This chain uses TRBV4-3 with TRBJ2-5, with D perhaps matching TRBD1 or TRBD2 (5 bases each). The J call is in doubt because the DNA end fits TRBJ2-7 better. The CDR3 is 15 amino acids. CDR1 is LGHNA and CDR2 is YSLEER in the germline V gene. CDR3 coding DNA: TGCGCCAGCAGCCAAGATCGGGGCCTGAACTACGAGCAGTACTTC. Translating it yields CASSQDRGLNYEQYF.

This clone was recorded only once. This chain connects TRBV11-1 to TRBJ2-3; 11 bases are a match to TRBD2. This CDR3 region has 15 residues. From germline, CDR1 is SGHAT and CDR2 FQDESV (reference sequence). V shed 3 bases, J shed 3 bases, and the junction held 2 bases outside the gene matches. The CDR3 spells CASSFSGGATDTQYF. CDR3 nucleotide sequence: TGTGCCAGCAGCTTTAGCGGGGGGGCGACAGATACGCAGTATTTT.

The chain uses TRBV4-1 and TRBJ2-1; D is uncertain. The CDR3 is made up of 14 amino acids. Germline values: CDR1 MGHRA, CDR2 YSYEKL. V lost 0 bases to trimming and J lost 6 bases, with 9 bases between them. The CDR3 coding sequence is TGCGCCAGCAGCCAAGATGAAAGAGTCAATGAGCAGTTCTTC. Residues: CASSQDERVNEQFF.

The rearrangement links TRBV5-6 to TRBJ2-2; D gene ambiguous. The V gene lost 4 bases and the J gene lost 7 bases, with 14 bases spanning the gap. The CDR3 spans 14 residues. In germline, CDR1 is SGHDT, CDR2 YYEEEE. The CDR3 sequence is CASSAGRTFGELFF. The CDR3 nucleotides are TGTGCCAGCAGCGCCGGACGCACCTTCGGGGAGCTGTTTTTT. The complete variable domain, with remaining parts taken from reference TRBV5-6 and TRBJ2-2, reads DAGVTQSPTHLIKTRGQQVTLRCSPKSGHDTVSWYQQALGQGPQFIFQYYEEEERQRGNFPDRFSGHQFPNYSSELNVNALLLGDSALYLCASSAGRTFGELFFGEGSRLTVL.

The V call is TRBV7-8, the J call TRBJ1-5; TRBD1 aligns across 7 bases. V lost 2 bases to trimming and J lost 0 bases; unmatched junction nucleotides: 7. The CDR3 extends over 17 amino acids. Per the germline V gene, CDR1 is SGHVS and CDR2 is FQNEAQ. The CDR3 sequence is CASSLTATGNSNQPQHF. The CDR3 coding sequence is TGTGCCAGCAGCTTAACGGCGACAGGGAATAGCAATCAGCCCCAGCATTTT.

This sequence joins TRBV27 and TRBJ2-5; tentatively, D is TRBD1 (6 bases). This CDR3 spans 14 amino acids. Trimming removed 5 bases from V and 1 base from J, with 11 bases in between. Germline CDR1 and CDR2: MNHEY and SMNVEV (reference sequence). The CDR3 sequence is CASSLVGAQETQYF. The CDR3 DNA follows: TGTGCCAGCAGTCTCGTGGGGGCCCAAGAGACCCAGTACTTC.

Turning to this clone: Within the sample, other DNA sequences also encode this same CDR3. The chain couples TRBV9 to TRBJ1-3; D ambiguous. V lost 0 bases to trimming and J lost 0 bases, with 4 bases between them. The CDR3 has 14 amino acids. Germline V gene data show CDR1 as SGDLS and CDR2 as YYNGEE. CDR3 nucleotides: TGTGCCAGCAGCGTAGGGAGCTCTGGAAACACCATATATTTT. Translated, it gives CASSVGSSGNTIYF. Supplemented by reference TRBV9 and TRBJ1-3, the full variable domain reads DSGVTQTPKHLITATGQRVTLRCSPRSGDLSVYWYQQSLDQGLQFLIQYYNGEERAKGNILERFSAQQFPDLHSELNLSSLELGDSALYFCASSVGSSGNTIYFGEGSWLTVV.

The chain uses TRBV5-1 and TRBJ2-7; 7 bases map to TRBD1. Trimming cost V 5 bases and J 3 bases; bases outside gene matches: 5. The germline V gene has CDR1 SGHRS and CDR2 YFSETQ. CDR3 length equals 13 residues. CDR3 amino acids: CASSYGTDYEQYF. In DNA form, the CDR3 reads TGCGCCAGCAGTTATGGGACAGACTACGAGCAGTACTTC.

The CDR3 sequence is CASSLGREQYF. The CDR3 nucleotides are TGTGCCAGCAGCTTAGGGAGGGAGCAGTACTTC. This sequence joins TRBV13 and TRBJ2-7; D remains unclear. This CDR3 contains 11 residues. Trimming removed 0 bases at V and 7 bases at J, with 4 bases between. Germline CDR1 PRHDT, CDR2 FYEKMQ (reference sequence). The full variable domain, in which reference TRBV13 and TRBJ2-7 provide the parts outside the CDR3, is AAGVIQSPRHLIKEKRETATLKCYPIPRHDTVYWYQQGPGQDPQFLISFYEKMQSDKGSIPDRFSAQQFSDYHSELNMSSLELGDSALYFCASSLGREQYFGPGTRLTVT.

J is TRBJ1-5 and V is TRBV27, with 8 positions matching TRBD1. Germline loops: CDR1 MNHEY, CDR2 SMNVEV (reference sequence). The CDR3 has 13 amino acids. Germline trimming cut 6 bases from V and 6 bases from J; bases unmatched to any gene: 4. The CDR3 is CASSDRGPQPQHF. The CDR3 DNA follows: TGTGCCAGCAGCGACAGGGGCCCTCAGCCCCAGCATTTT.

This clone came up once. The chain's CDR3 is CASSQGQLTDTQYF. DNA of the CDR3: TGTGCCAGCAGCCAAGGGCAACTCACAGATACGCAGTATTTT. The rearrangement joins TRBV4-2 to TRBJ2-3; D call uncertain. V was cut by 1 base and J by 2 bases, with 7 bases left in between. Germline assignment: CDR1 LGHNA and CDR2 YNFKEQ. This CDR3 contains 14 residues.

The CDR3 DNA reads TGTGCCAGCAGTGAGGGCAGTAACACTGAAGCTTTCTTT. This encodes CASSEGSNTEAFF. The chain uses TRBV6-1 and TRBJ1-1; D unclear. CDR1 is MNHNS and CDR2 is SASEGT in the germline V gene. Trimming pared 3 bases from V and 2 bases from J, leaving 7 bases between. The CDR3 is 13 amino acids.

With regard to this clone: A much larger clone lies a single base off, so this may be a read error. DNA of the CDR3: TGTGCCGGCAGCTCCGGGACTAGCTTAGATACGCAGTATTTT. This encodes CAGSSGTSLDTQYF. The chain carries TRBV28 and TRBJ2-3, with 9 nucleotides matching TRBD2. The CDR3 totals 14 residues. Germline V gives CDR1 MDHEN, CDR2 SYDVKM.

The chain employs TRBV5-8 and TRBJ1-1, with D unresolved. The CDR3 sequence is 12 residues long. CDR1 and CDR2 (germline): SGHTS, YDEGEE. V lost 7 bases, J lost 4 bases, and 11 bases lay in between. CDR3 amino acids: CASRGRATEAFF. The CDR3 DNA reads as TGTGCCAGCCGTGGAAGGGCCACTGAAGCTTTCTTT.

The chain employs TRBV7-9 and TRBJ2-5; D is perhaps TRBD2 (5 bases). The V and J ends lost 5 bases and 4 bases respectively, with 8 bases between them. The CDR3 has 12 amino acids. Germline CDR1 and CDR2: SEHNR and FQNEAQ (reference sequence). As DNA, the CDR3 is TGTGCCAGCAGCCCCGGACTAGAGACCCAGTACTTC. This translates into CASSPGLETQYF.

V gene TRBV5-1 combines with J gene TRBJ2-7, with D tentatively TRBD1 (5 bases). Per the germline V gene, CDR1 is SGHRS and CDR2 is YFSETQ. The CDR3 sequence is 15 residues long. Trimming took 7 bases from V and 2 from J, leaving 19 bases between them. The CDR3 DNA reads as TGCGCCAGCGGGCCGGACGGACAACCAACCTACGAGCAGTACTTC. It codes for CASGPDGQPTYEQYF.

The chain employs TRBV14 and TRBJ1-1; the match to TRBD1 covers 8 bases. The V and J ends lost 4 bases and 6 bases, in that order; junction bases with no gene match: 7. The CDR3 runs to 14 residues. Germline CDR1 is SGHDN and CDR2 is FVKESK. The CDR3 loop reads CASSPRQGTAEAFF. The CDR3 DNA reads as TGTGCCAGCAGCCCTAGACAGGGGACGGCTGAAGCTTTCTTT.

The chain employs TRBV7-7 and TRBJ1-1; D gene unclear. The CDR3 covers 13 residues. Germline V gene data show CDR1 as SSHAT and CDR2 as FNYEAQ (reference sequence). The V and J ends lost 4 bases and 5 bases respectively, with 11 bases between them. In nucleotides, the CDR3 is TGTGCCAGCAGCTCTGGTGAGGAAACTGAAGCTTTCTTT. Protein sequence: CASSSGEETEAFF.